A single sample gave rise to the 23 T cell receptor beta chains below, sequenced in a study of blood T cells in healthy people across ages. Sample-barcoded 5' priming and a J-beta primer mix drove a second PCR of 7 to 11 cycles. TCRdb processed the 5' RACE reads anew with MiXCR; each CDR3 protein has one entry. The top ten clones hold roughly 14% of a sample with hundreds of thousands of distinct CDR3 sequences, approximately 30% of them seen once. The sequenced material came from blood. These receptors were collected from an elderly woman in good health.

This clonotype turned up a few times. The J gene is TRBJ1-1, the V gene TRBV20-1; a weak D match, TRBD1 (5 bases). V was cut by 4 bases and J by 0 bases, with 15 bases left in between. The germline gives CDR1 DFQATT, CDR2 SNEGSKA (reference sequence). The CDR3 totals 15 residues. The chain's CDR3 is CSANRWGGLNTEAFF. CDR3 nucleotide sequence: TGCAGTGCTAACCGCTGGGGGGGTTTGAACACTGAAGCTTTCTTT.

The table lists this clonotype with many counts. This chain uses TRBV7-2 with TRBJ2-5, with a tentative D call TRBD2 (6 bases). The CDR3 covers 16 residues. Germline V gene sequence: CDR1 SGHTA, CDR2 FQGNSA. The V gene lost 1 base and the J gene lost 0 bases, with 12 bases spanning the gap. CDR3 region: CASSLGLARYQETQYF. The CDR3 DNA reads TGTGCCAGCAGCTTAGGGCTAGCGAGGTACCAAGAGACCCAGTACTTC.

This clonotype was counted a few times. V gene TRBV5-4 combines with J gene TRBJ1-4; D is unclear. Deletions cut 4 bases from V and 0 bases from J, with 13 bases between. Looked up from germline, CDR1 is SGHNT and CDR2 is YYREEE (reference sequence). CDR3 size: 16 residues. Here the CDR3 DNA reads TGTGCCAGCAGCGAACGCAGAGCTGCAACTAATGAAAAACTGTTTTTT. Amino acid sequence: CASSERRAATNEKLFF.

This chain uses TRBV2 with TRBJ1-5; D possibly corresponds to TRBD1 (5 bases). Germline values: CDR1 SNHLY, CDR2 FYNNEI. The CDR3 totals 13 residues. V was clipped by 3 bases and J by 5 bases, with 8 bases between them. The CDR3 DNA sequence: TGTGCCAGCAGTGATGGCAGGGATCAGCCCCAGCATTTT. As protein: CASSDGRDQPQHF.

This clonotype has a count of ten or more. CDR3 residues: CASSYLGGGGTEAFF. The CDR3 DNA reads TGTGCCAGCAGTTACCTCGGTGGGGGCGGCACTGAAGCTTTCTTT. V gene TRBV6-5 combines with J gene TRBJ1-1, with D possibly matching TRBD1 (6 bases). The V gene's germline CDR1 is MNHEY and CDR2 SVGAGI. This CDR3 comprises 15 residues. Trimming stripped 2 bases from V and 4 bases from J, with 14 bases between.

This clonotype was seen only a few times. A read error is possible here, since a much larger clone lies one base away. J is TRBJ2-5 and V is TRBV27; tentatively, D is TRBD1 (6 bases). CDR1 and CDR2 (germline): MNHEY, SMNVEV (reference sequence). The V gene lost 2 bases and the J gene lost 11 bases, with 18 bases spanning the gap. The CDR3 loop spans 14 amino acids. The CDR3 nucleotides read TGTGCCAGCAGTTTAGGGACAAGGGGCAATGAGCAGTACTTC. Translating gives CASSLGTRGNEQYF.

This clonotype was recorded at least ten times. CDR3: CASTQTGTDSYEQYF. The CDR3 DNA is TGTGCCAGCACCCAGACCGGGACAGACTCCTACGAGCAGTACTTC. The chain employs TRBV7-8 and TRBJ2-7, with 7 bases that match TRBD1. After removal of 7 bases from V and 0 bases from J, the junction contained 9 bases not matched to a gene. Per germline, CDR1 SGHVS and CDR2 FQNEAQ. The CDR3 spans 15 residues.

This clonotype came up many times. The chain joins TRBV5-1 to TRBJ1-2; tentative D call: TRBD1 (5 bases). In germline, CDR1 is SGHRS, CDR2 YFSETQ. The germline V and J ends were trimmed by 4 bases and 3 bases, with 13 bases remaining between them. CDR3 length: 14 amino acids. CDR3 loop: CASSKIGGDYGYTF. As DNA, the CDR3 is TGCGCCAGCAGCAAGATTGGGGGAGACTATGGCTACACCTTC.

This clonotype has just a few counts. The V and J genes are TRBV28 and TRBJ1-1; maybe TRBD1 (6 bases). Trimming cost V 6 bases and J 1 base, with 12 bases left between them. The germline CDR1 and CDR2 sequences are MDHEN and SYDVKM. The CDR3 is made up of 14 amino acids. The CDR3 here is CASRGGGSNTEAFF. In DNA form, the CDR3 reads TGTGCCAGCAGGGGAGGGGGATCGAACACTGAAGCTTTCTTT.

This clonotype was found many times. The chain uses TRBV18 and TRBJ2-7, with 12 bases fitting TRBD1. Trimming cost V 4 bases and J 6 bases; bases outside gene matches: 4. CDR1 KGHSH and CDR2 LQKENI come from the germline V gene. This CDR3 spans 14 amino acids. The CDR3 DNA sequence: TGTGCCAGCTCACGGCGGGACAGGGGGCCCGAGCAGTACTTC. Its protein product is CASSRRDRGPEQYF.

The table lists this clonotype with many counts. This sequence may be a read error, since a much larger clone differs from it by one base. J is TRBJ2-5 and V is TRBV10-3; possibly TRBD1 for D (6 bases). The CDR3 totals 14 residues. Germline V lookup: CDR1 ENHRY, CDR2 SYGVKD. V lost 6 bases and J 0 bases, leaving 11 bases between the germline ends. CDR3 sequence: CAIRVGAYQETQYF. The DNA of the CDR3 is TGTGCCATCAGGGTGGGGGCCTACCAAGAGACCCAGTACTTC.

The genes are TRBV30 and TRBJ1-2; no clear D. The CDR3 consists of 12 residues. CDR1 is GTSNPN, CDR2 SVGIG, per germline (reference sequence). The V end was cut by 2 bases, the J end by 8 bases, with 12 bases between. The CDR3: CAWSSNREGYTF. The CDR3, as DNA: TGTGCCTGGAGTTCCAACAGAGAGGGCTACACCTTC. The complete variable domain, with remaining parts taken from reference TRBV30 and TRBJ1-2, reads SQTIHQWPATLVQPVGSPLSLECTVEGTSNPNLYWYRQAAGRGLQLLFYSVGIGQISSEVPQNLSASRPQDRQFILSSKKLLLSDSGFYLCAWSSNREGYTFGSGTRLTVV.

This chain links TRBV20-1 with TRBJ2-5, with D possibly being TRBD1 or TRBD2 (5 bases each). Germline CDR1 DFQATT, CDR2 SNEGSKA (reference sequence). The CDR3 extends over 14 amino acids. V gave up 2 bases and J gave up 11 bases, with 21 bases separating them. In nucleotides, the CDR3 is TGCAGTGCTAGATTATACGAGGGGATTTCCCGGCAGTACTTC. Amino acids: CSARLYEGISRQYF.

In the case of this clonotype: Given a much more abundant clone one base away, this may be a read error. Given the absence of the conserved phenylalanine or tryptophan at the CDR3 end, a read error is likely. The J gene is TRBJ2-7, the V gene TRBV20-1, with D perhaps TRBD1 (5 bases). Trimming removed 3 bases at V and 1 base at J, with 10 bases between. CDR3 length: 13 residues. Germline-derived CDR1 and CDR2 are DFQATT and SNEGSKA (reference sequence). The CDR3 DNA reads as TGCAGTGCTAGGGACACCGCTTCCTACGAGCAGTACTCC. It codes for CSARDTASYEQYS.

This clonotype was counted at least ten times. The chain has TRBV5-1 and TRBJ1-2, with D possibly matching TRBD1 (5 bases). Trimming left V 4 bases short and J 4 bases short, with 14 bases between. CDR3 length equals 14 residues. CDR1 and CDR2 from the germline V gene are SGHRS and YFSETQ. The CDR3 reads CASSGADRFYGYTF. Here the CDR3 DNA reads TGCGCCAGCAGCGGGGCAGACCGATTCTATGGCTACACCTTC.

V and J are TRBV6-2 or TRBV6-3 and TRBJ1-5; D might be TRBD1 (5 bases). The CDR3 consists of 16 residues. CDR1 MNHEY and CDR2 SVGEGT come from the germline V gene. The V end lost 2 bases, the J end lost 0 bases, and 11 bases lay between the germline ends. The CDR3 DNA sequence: TGTGCCAGCAGTTACGGGCAGGGCTATAGCAATCAGCCCCAGCATTTT. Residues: CASSYGQGYSNQPQHF.

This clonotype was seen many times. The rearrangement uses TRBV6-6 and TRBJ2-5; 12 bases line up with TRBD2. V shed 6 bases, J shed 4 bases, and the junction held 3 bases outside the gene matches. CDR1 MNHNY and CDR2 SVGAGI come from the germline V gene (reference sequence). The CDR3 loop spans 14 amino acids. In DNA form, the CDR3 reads TGTGCCAGCAGACTAGCGGGGGGTGGAGAGACCCAGTACTTC. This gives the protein CASRLAGGGETQYF.

Here the CDR3 reads CASSGLAGGPHEQYF. CDR3 sequence (DNA): TGTGCCAGCAGTGGACTAGCGGGAGGGCCCCACGAGCAGTACTTC. This chain uses TRBV7-9 with TRBJ2-4, with 15 bases matching TRBD2. TRBJ2-7 explains the end of the DNA better; the J call may be wrong. The CDR3 has 15 residues. Germline loops: CDR1 SEHNR, CDR2 FQNEAQ (reference sequence).

CDR3 residues: CASNRDRGANEQFF. CDR3 sequence (DNA): TGTGCCAGCAACAGAGACAGGGGGGCCAATGAGCAGTTCTTC. The rearrangement joins TRBV3-1 to TRBJ2-1; 9 nucleotides agree with TRBD1. The V and J ends lost 7 bases and 6 bases, in that order; junction bases with no gene match: 7. Germline CDR1 is LGHDT and CDR2 is YNNKEL (reference sequence). The CDR3 length is 14 residues.

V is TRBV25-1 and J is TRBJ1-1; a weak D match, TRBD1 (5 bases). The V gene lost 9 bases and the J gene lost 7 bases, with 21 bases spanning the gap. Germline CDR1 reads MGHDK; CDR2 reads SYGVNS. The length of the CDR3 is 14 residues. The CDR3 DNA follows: TGTGCCAGTAGAGCCAGCGGGGGATGTATTGAAGCTTTCTTT. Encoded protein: CASRASGGCIEAFF.

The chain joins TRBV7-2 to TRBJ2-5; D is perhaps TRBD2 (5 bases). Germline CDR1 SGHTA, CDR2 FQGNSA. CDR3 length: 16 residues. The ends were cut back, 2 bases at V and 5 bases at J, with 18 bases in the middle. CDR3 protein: CASSLLAGGVGETQYF. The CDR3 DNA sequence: TGTGCCAGCAGCTTACTAGCAGGAGGAGTAGGTGAGACCCAGTACTTC. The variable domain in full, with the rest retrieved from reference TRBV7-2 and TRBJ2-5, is GAGVSQSPSNKVTEKGKDVELRCDPISGHTALYWYRQSLGQGLEFLIYFQGNSAPDKSGLPSDRFSAERTGGSVSTLTIQRTQQEDSAVYLCASSLLAGGVGETQYFGPGTRLLVL.

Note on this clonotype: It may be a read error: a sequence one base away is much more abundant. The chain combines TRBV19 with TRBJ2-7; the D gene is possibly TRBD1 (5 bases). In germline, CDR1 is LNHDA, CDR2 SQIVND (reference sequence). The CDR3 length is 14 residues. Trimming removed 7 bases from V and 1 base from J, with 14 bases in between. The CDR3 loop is CASKGAGASYEQYF. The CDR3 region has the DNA TGTGCCAGTAAAGGGGCAGGCGCTTCCTACGAGCAGTACTTC.

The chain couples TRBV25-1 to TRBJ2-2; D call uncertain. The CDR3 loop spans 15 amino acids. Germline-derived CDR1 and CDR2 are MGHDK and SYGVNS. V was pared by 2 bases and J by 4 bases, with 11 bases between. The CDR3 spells CASSERVGPTGELFF. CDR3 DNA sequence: TGTGCCAGCAGTGAAAGGGTAGGGCCCACCGGGGAGCTGTTTTTT.